The rows below give T cell receptor beta chains drawn from one sample of a study of CD8+CD57+ T cells in acquired aplastic anemia. TCRdb processed the reads anew with MiXCR; each CDR3 protein has one entry. The sample consists of a few hundred thousand distinct CDR3 sequences, approximately 57% of them appearing once. Sample: sorted CD4+, CD8+, or CD8+CD57+ T cells (not recorded which) from PBMCs. Every receptor here comes from a human donor with aplastic anemia. Each CDR3 is given with its conserved first and last residue. A D gene is named only where the DNA matches it firmly. The size field is filled for only some rows; it gives once, few, many or a size class.

clone_size | j_call | d_call | v_call | cdr3_aa | cdr3_nt
many | TRBJ1-5 | NA | TRBV15 | CATSRDRSNQPQHF | TGTGCCACCAGCAGAGACAGGAGCAATCAGCCCCAGCATTTT
few | TRBJ2-1 | TRBD2 | TRBV15 | CATSSERGRNNEQFF | TGTGCCACCAGCAGCGAGCGGGGTAGGAACAATGAGCAGTTCTTC
NA | TRBJ2-3 | TRBD2 | TRBV19 | CASSPDTSGSLTDTQYF | TGTGCCAGTAGTCCCGATACTAGCGGGAGCCTCACAGATACGCAGTATTTT
NA | TRBJ1-4 | NA | TRBV20-1 | CSAQNPGRNEKLFF | TGCAGTGCTCAAAACCCCGGGAGGAATGAAAAACTGTTTTTT
many | TRBJ2-3 | NA | TRBV6-1 | CASWTGRGADTQYF | TGTGCCAGCTGGACAGGGAGGGGCGCAGATACGCAGTATTTT
few | TRBJ1-5 | NA | TRBV24-1 | CATSDLGNQPQHF | TGTGCCACCAGTGATTTGGGCAATCAGCCCCAGCATTTT
many | TRBJ1-2 | NA | TRBV4-1 | CASSLRGLVGRLNYGYTF | TGCGCCAGCAGCCTTCGGGGTCTCGTTGGCAGACTTAACTATGGCTACACCTTC
few | TRBJ2-1 | NA | TRBV7-8 | CASSSQASRSYNEQFF | TGTGCCAGCAGCTCACAGGCTAGCCGCTCCTACAATGAGCAGTTCTTC
NA | TRBJ1-3 | NA | TRBV7-8 | CASSLALQASGNTIYF | TGTGCCAGCAGCTTAGCGTTACAAGCCTCTGGAAACACCATATATTTT
many | TRBJ2-7 | TRBD1 | TRBV11-2 | CASSSRRAGTGKYEQYF | TGTGCCAGCAGCTCGAGACGCGCCGGGACAGGGAAATACGAGCAGTACTTC
NA | TRBJ1-2 | NA | TRBV4-1 | CAGSNNYGYTF | TGCGCCGGCAGTAATAACTATGGGTACACCTTC
NA | TRBJ2-7 | TRBD2 | TRBV5-1 | CASSLEREMFHEQYF | TGCGCCAGCAGCTTGGAGCGGGAGATGTTTCACGAGCAGTACTTC
NA | TRBJ2-7 | TRBD2 | TRBV20-1 | CSDPGLAGGNYEQYF | TGCAGTGACCCGGGACTAGCGGGAGGGAACTACGAGCAGTACTTC